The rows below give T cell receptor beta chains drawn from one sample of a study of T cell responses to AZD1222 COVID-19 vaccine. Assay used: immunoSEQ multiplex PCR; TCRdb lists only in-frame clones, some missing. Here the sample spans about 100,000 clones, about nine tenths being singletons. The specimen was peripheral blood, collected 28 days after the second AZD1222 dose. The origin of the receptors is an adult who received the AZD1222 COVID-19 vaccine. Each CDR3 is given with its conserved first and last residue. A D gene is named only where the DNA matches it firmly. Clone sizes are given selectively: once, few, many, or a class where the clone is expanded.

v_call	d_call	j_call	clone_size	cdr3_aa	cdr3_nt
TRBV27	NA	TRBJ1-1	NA	CASSYTGSEAFF	TGTGCCAGCAGTTATACAGGGTCTGAAGCTTTCTTT
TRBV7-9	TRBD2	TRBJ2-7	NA	CASSLWLAGGEEQYF	TGTGCCAGCAGCTTATGGCTAGCGGGAGGGGAAGAGCAGTACTTC
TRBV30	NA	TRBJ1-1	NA	CAWSIGAEAFF	TGTGCCTGGAGTATTGGGGCTGAAGCTTTCTTT
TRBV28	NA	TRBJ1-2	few	CASSSGTLYGYTF	TGTGCCAGCAGTTCAGGAACCCTCTATGGCTACACCTTC
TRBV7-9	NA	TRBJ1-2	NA	CASSWARGYTF	TGTGCCAGCAGCTGGGCGCGGGGCTACACCTTC
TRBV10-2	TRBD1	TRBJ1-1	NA	CASSESRGTGVRYTEAFF	TGCGCCAGCAGTGAGTCGCGGGGAACAGGGGTGCGTTACACTGAAGCTTTCTTT
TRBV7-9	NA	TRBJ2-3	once	CASGGPSTDTQYF	TGTGCCAGCGGGGGACCCAGCACAGATACGCAGTATTTT
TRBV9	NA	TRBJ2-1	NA	CASMAEASSSYNEQFF	TGTGCCAGCATGGCGGAGGCTTCTAGCTCCTACAATGAGCAGTTCTTC
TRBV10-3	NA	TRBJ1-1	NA	CAISGVGRPYTEAFF	TGTGCCATCAGTGGGGTGGGCAGACCGTACACTGAAGCTTTCTTT
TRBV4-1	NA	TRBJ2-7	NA	CASSLGDSSYEQYF	TGCGCCAGCAGCCTAGGAGACAGCTCCTACGAGCAGTACTTC
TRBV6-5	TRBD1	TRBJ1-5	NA	CASTRTGGDQPQHF	TGTGCCAGCACCCGGACAGGGGGAGATCAGCCCCAGCATTTT
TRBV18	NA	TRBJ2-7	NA	CASSPQESNYEQYF	TGTGCCAGCTCACCACAGGAGTCGAACTACGAGCAGTACTTC
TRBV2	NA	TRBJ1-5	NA	CASSATWGGNQPQHF	TGTGCCAGCAGCGCCACGTGGGGAGGCAATCAGCCCCAGCATTTT
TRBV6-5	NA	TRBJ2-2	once	CASSYTAGSFTGELFF	TGTGCCAGCAGTTACACTGCAGGGAGTTTCACCGGGGAGCTGTTTTTT
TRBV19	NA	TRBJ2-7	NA	CASSMARGNEQYF	TGTGCCAGTAGTATGGCCAGGGGAAACGAGCAGTACTTC
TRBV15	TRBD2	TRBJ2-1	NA	CATRWREDQGHEQFF	TGTGCCACCAGATGGCGGGAGGATCAGGGCCATGAGCAGTTCTTC
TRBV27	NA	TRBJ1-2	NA	CASRSLGDYGYTF	TGTGCCAGCAGGTCCCTCGGGGACTATGGCTACACCTTC
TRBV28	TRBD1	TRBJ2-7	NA	CASSLTRGSSYEQYF	TGTGCCAGCAGTTTGACCAGGGGGTCCTCCTACGAGCAGTACTTC
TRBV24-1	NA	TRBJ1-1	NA	CATSQGKNTEAFF	TGTGCCACCAGTCAGGGGAAGAACACTGAAGCTTTCTTT
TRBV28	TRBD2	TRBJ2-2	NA	CASTTPGGGKPKSRANTGELFF	TGTGCCAGCACCACCCCCGGGGGAGGGAAACCTAAATCCCGCGCGAACACCGGGGAGCTGTTTTTT
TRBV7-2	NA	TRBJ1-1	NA	CASSVHMNTEAFF	TGTGCCAGCAGCGTTCACATGAACACTGAAGCTTTCTTT
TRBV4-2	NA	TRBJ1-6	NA	CASSQVRSFNSPLHF	TGTGCCAGCAGCCAAGTGCGGAGCTTTAATTCACCCCTCCACTTT
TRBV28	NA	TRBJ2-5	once	CASSPRGTAETQYF	TGTGCCAGCAGTCCTCGAGGGACCGCGGAGACCCAGTACTTC
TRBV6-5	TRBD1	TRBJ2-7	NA	CASHRDRGSYEQYF	TGTGCCAGCCACCGGGACAGGGGCTCCTACGAGCAGTACTTC
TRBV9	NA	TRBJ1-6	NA	CASSVRDSPLHF	TGTGCCAGCAGCGTACGGGATTCACCCCTCCACTTT
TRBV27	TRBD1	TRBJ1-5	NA	CASSWDRGFNQPQHF	TGTGCCAGCAGTTGGGACAGGGGGTTCAATCAGCCCCAGCATTTT
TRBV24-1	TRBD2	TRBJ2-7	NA	CATSDSGTSGHSYEQYF	TGTGCCACCAGTGATTCAGGGACTAGCGGACACTCCTACGAGCAGTACTTC